The rows below give T cell receptor beta chains drawn from one sample of a study of regulatory T cells in long-lasting Graves disease. MiXCR was run by TCRdb on the multiplex PCR reads, yielding one entry per CDR3 protein. The sample has approximately 540,000 distinct CDR3 sequences, more than 10% seen once. Another study also made use of these data, one on T cells in Graves' hyperthyroidism and ophthalmopathy.

This specimen was peripheral blood mononuclear cells (PBMCs), taken at new diagnosis, from a patient treated with antithyroid drugs. Every receptor here comes from a woman aged 25 to 45 with Graves disease. The CDR3 runs from the conserved cysteine through the conserved F or W. Each record gives: clone size, J gene, V gene, D gene, CDR3 protein, CDR3 DNA. The D gene is left open where the match is weak. Expanded clones get a size class; other rows say once, few or many, or leave the size out.

many,TRBJ2-1,TRBV20-1,-,CSARTYRYNEQFF,TGCAGTGCTCGGACCTACAGGTACAATGAGCAGTTCTTC
many,TRBJ2-1,TRBV5-8,TRBD2,CASSFGSGPNNEQFF,TGTGCCAGCAGCTTTGGTAGCGGGCCCAACAATGAGCAGTTCTTC
many,TRBJ2-1,TRBV6-1,-,CASTAPGFANEQFF,TGTGCCAGCACTGCACCGGGATTTGCGAATGAGCAGTTCTTC
many,TRBJ2-3,TRBV7-8,-,CASRSSYTDTQYF,TGTGCTAGCAGGTCCAGCTACACAGATACGCAGTATTTT
many,TRBJ2-7,TRBV7-9,-,CASSLPPGPLDEQYF,TGTGCCAGCAGTCTGCCCCCGGGCCCTTTAGATGAGCAGTACTTC
-,TRBJ1-1,TRBV10-2,-,CASFGQNGLAEAFF,TGCGCCAGCTTTGGGCAGAACGGTCTCGCTGAAGCTTTCTTT
-,TRBJ1-5,TRBV27,TRBD1,CASSLFGTGYQPQHF,TGTGCCAGCAGTTTATTTGGGACAGGGTATCAGCCCCAGCATTTT
few,TRBJ2-4,TRBV5-6,-,CASSLANRKNIQYF,TGTGCCAGCAGCTTGGCCAACAGAAAAAACATTCAGTACTTC
-,TRBJ2-2,TRBV15,-,CATTLATNTGELFF,TGTGCCACCACCCTAGCGACGAACACCGGGGAGCTGTTTTTT
many,TRBJ1-1,TRBV3-1,-,CASSRRPQGKAFF,TGTGCCAGCAGCCGACGCCCCCAGGGGAAAGCTTTCTTT
many,TRBJ1-1,TRBV6-1,-,CASSEGRWAGRRTEAFF,TGTGCCAGCAGTGAAGGCCGGTGGGCAGGTCGAAGGACTGAAGCTTTCTTT
many,TRBJ2-1,TRBV2,-,CASSEGLITYNEQFF,TGTGCCAGCAGTGAAGGACTGATTACCTACAATGAGCAGTTCTTC
few,TRBJ1-1,TRBV13,-,CASLGQNTEAFF,TGTGCCAGCCTAGGACAGAACACTGAAGCTTTCTTT
many,TRBJ1-4,TRBV20-1,-,CSAIIQEKLFF,TGCAGTGCCATAATACAGGAAAAACTGTTTTTT
-,TRBJ2-3,TRBV5-4,TRBD1,CASSLKTGASRTDTQYF,TGTGCCAGCAGCTTAAAGACAGGGGCCTCCCGCACAGATACGCAGTATTTT
-,TRBJ2-7,TRBV29-1,-,CSVEVADRSYEQYF,TGCAGCGTTGAGGTTGCCGACAGGTCCTACGAGCAGTACTTC
once,TRBJ1-2,TRBV5-6,-,CASSRNTRVSGYTF,TGTGCCAGCAGCCGGAACACTCGTGTCTCTGGCTACACCTTC